This TCR beta chain appears in the sequencing data of a study of memory CD4+ T cells and cytomegalovirus serostatus. Clones were read by immunoSEQ multiplex PCR, and TCRdb kept only the in-frame ones, dropping some. The repertoire holds about 56,000 clones, with over 65% as singletons. The sort gate was single viable CD3+CD4+CD8-CD45RO+ cells for memory CD4+ T cells. CDR3 length equals 14 residues. V shed 7 bases and J shed 7 bases, with 17 bases lying between them. Per germline, CDR1 LNHDA and CDR2 SQIVND (reference sequence). By sample fraction, this clone is medium-sized (0.01 to 0.1%). This TCR came from an adult in good health and CMV-seropositive. Sequencing was performed on memory CD4+ T cells from blood. The V and J genes are TRBV19 and TRBJ1-5; D is perhaps TRBD1 (6 bases). The CDR3 loop is CASNGRGREQPQHF. In nucleotides, the CDR3 is TGTGCCAGTAATGGCCGGGGGCGGGAACAGCCCCAGCATTTT.